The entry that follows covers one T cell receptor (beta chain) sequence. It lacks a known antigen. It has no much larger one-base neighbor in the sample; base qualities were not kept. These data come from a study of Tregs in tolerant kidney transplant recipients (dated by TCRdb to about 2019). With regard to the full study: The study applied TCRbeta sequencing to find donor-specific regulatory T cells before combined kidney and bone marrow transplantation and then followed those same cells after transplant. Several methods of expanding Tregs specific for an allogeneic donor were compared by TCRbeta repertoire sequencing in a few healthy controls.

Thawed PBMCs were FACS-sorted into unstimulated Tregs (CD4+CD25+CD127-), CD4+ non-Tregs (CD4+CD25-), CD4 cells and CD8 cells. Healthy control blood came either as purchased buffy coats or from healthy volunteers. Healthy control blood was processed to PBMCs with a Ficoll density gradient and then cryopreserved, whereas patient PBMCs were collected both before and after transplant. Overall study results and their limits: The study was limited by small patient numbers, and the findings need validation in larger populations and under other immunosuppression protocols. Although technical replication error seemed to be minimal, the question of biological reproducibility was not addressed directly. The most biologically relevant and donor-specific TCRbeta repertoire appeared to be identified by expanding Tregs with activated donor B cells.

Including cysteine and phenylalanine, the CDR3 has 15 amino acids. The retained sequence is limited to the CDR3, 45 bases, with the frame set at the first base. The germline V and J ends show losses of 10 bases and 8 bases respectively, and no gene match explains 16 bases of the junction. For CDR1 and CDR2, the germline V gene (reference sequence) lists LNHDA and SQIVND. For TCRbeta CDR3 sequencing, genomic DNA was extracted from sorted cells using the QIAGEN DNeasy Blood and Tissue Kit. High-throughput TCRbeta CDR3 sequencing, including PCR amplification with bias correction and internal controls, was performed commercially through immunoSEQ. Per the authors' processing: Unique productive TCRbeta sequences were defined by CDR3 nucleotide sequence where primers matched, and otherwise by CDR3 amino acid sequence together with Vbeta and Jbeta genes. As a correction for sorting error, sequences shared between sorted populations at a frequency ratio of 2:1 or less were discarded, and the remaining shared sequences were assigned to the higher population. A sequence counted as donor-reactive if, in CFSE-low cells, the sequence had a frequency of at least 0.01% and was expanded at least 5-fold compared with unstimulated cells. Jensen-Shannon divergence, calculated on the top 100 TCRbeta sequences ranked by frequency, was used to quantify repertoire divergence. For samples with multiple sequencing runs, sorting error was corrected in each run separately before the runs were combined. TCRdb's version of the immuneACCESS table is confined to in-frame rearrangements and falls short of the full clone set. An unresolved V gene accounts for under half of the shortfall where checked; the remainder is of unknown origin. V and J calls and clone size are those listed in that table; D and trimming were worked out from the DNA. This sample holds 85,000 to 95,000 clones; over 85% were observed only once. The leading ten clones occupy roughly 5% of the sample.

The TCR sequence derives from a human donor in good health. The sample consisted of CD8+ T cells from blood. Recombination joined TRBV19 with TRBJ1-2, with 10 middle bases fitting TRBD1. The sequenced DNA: TGTGCCACTCACCCGGGACAGGGGCCGGGGCTCGGCTACACCTTC. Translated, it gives CATHPGQGPGLGYTF.